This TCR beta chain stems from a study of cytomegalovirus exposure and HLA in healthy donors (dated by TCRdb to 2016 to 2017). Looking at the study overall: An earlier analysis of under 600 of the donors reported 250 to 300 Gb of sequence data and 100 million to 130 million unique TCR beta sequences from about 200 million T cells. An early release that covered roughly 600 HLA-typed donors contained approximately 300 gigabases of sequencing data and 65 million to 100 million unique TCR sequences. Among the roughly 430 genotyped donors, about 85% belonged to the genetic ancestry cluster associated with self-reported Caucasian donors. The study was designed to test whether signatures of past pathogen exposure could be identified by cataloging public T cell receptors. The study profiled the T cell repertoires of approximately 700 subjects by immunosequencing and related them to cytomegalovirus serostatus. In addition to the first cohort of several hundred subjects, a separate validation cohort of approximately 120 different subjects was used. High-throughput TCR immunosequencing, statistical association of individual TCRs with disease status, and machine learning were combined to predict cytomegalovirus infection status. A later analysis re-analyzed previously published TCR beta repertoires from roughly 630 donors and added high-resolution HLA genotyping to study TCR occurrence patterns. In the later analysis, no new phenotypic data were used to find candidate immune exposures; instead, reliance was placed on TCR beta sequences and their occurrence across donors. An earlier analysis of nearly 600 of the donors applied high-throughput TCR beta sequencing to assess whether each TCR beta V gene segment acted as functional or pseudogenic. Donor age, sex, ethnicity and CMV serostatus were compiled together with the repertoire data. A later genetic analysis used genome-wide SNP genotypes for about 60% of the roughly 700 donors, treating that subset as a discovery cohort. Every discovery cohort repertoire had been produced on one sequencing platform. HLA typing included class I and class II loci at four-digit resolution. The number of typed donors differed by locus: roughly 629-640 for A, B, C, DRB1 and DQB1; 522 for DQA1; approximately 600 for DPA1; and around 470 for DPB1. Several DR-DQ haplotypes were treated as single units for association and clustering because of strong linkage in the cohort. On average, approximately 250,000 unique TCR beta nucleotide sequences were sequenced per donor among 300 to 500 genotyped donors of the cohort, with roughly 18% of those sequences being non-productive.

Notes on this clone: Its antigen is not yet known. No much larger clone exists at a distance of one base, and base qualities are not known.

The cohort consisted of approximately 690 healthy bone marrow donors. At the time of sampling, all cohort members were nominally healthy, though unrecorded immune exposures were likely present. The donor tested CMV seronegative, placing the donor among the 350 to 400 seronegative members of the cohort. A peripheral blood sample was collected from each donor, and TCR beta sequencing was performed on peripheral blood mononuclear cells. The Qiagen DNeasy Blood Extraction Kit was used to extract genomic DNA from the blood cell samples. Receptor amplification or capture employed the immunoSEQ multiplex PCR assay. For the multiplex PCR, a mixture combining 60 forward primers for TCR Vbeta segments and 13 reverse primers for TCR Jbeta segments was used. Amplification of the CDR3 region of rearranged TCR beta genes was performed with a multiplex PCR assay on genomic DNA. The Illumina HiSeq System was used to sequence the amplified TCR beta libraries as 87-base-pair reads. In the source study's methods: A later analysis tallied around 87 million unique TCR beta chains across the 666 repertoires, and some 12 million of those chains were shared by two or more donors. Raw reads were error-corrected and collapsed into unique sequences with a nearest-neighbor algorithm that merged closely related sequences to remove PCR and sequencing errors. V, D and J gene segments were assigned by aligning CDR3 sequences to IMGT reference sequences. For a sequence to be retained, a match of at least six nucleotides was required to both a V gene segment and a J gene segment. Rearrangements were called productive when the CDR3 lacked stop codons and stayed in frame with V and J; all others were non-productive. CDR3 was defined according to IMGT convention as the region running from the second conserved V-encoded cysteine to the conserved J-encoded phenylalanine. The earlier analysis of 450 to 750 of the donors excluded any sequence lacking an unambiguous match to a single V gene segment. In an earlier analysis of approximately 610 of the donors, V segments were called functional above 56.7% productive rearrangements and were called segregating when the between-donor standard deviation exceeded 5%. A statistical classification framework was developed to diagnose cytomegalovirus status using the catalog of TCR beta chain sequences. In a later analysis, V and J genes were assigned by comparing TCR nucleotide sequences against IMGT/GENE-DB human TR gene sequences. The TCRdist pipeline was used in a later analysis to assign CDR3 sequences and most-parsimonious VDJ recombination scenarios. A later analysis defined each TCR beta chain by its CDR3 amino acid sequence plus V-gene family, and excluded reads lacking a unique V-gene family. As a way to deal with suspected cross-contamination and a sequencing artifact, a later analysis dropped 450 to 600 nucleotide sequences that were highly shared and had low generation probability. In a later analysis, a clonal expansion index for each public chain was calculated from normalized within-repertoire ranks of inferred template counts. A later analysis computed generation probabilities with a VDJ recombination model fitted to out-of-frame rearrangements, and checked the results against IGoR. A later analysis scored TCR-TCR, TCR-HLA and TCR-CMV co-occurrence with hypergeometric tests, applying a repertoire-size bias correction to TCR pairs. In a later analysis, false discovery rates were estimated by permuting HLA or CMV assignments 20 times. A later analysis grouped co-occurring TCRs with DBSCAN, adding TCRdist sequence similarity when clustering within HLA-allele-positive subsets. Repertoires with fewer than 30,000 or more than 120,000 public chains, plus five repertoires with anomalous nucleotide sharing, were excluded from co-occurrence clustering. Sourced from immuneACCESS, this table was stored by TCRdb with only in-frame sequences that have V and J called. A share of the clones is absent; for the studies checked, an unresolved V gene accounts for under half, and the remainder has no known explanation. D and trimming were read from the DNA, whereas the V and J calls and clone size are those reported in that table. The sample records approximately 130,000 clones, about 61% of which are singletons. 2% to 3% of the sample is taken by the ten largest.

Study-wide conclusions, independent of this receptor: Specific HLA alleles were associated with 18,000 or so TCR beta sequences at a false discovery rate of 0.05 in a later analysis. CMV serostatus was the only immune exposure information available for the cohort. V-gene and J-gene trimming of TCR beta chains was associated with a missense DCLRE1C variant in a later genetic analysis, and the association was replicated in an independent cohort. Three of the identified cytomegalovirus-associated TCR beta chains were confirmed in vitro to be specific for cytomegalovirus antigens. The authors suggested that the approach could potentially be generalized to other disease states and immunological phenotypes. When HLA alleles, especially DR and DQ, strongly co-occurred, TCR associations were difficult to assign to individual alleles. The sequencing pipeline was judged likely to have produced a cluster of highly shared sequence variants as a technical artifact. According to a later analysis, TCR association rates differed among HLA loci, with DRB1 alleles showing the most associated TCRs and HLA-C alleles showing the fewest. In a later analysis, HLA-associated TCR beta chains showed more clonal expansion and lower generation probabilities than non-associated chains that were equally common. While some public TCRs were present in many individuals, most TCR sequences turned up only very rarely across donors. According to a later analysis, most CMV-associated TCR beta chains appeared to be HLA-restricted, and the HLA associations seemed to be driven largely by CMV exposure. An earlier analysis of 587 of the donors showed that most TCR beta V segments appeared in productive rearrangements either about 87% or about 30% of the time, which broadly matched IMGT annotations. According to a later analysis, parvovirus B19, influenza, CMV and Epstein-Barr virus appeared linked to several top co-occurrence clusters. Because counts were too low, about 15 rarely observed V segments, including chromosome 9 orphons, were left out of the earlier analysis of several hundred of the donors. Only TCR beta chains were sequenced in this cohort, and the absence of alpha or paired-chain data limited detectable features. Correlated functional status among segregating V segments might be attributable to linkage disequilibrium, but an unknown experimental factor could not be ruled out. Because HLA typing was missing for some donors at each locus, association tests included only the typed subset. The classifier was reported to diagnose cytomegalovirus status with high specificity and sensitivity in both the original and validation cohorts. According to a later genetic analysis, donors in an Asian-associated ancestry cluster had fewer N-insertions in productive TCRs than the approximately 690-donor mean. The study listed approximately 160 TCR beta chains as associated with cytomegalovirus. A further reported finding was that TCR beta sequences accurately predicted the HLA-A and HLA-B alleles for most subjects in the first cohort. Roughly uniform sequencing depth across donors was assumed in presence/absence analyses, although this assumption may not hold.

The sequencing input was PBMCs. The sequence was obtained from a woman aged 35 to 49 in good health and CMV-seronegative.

The DNA sequence is as follows: TGTGCCAGCAGCTTGAACACAGGGGGCTTCAATCAGCCCCAGCATTTT. The translation is CASSLNTGGFNQPQHF. The chain is assembled from TRBV5-8 and TRBJ1-5, with TRBD1 matching 9 junction bases. The germline V gene yields SGHTS for CDR1 and YDEGEE for CDR2. Compared with germline, V lacks 1 base and J lacks 3 bases; bases without a gene match: 5. Reading from cysteine to phenylalanine, the CDR3 counts 16 amino acids. The CDR3 DNA has 48 bases and is translated from base 1.